This entry lists 13 T cell receptor beta chains sequenced from one sample in a study of CD8 T cells in ankylosing spondylitis. TCRdb passed the 5' RACE reads through MiXCR, listing each CDR3 protein once. This sample carries about 340,000 distinct CDR3 sequences, roughly 14% of them seen once, and the ten largest clones take 1.1%. Input material: blood, either unsorted or a sorted T cell fraction (not recorded which). These TCRs come from a male donor with ankylosing spondylitis or in good health (not recorded which).

This clonotype was counted only a few times. V gene TRBV5-1 combines with J gene TRBJ2-7; 8 nucleotides line up with TRBD2. Germline V gene data show CDR1 as SGHRS and CDR2 as YFSETQ. Germline trimming cut 4 bases from V and 7 bases from J; bases unmatched to any gene: 7. This CDR3 spans 13 amino acids. The CDR3 here is CASSPGGGLEQYF. The DNA of the CDR3 is TGCGCCAGCAGCCCGGGAGGGGGTTTGGAGCAGTACTTC.

The chain couples TRBV4-2 to TRBJ2-2, with D perhaps TRBD2 (6 bases). The CDR3 loop spans 17 amino acids. V was shortened by 0 bases and J by 2 bases, with 13 bases between the two germline ends. The germline V gene has CDR1 LGHNA and CDR2 YNFKEQ. CDR3 residues: CASSQDTQGLNTGELFF. The CDR3 coding sequence is TGTGCCAGCAGCCAAGACACTCAAGGACTAAACACCGGGGAGCTGTTTTTT.

This clonotype was detected a few times. This chain connects TRBV29-1 to TRBJ2-7; TRBD2 matches 15 bases. CDR1 is SQVTM, CDR2 ANQGSEA, per germline. This CDR3 spans 12 amino acids. V shed 7 bases, J shed 9 bases, and the junction held 4 bases outside the gene matches. The CDR3 DNA sequence: TGCAGCGCCAGGACTAGCGGGGGGGCGCAGTACTTC. This codes for CSARTSGGAQYF.

This clonotype has just a few counts. The genes are TRBV9 and TRBJ2-3, with TRBD2 matching 10 bases. This CDR3 is built from 17 residues. Germline loops: CDR1 SGDLS, CDR2 YYNGEE. V dropped 2 bases and J dropped 2; count of bases not matched to a gene: 8. The CDR3 reads CASSVAPSGGFTDTQYF. The CDR3 region has the DNA TGTGCCAGCAGCGTTGCACCTAGCGGGGGATTCACAGATACGCAGTATTTT. The full variable domain, completed using reference TRBV9 and TRBJ2-3, is DSGVTQTPKHLITATGQRVTLRCSPRSGDLSVYWYQQSLDQGLQFLIQYYNGEERAKGNILERFSAQQFPDLHSELNLSSLELGDSALYFCASSVAPSGGFTDTQYFGPGTRLTVL.

This clonotype was detected only a few times. This chain connects TRBV30 to TRBJ2-5; no definite D call. The CDR3 contains 12 residues. V lost 1 base, J lost 7 bases, and 10 bases lay in between. Germline V lookup: CDR1 GTSNPN, CDR2 SVGIG (reference sequence). The CDR3 sequence: CAWSGARGTQYF. CDR3 nucleotide sequence: TGTGCCTGGAGTGGGGCCCGAGGGACCCAGTACTTC.

The rearrangement links TRBV29-1 to TRBJ2-2; 10 nucleotides agree with TRBD2. The CDR3 contains 17 residues. After removal of 6 bases from V and 0 bases from J, the junction contained 10 bases not matched to a gene. Per germline, CDR1 SQVTM and CDR2 ANQGSEA. The CDR3 DNA follows: TGCAGCGTAAGGGGGATTAGCGGGAGGCCGAACACCGGGGAGCTGTTTTTT. Translating gives CSVRGISGRPNTGELFF.

This clonotype was counted a few times. The gene calls are TRBV5-1 and TRBJ1-4, with 12 bases aligning to TRBD1. V gave up 4 bases and J gave up 8 bases; unmatched junction bases: 6. The CDR3 extends over 15 amino acids. CDR1 SGHRS and CDR2 YFSETQ come from the germline V gene. The CDR3 coding sequence is TGCGCCAGCAGCCCGGGACAGGGGGCTTCAGAAAAACTGTTTTTT. It translates to CASSPGQGASEKLFF.

The CDR3 region has the DNA TGCGCCAGCAGTGATAGGACAGGGGTTAGCAATCAGCCCCAGCATTTT. Translating it yields CASSDRTGVSNQPQHF. The rearrangement links TRBV10-2 to TRBJ1-5; TRBD1 matches 9 bases. From germline, CDR1 is WSHSY and CDR2 SAAADI. The CDR3 is 16 residues long. The J segment lost 0 bases and the V segment lost 3 bases, leaving 3 bases of the junction unmatched.

J is TRBJ2-7 and V is TRBV5-1; 7 bases fit TRBD1. Germline values: CDR1 SGHRS, CDR2 YFSETQ. The ends lost 2 bases at V and 2 bases at J; junction bases unmatched: 4. The CDR3 consists of 14 residues. The CDR3: CASSFRDSTYEQYF. CDR3 coding DNA: TGCGCCAGCAGCTTCCGGGACAGCACCTACGAGCAGTACTTC.

This clonotype came up a few times. The chain joins TRBV5-6 to TRBJ1-6; no clear D. The V gene lost 4 bases and the J gene lost 6 bases, with 17 bases spanning the gap. Germline CDR1 reads SGHDT; CDR2 reads YYEEEE. The CDR3 spans 16 residues. In nucleotides, the CDR3 is TGTGCCAGCAGCGTTGCTACCTCCTCGGGTAATTCACCCCTCCACTTT. It codes for CASSVATSSGNSPLHF.

This clonotype has more than one count but fewer than ten. This rearrangement joins TRBV9 to TRBJ2-1; 9 nucleotides line up with TRBD2. The CDR3 is made up of 17 amino acids. The V and J ends lost 0 bases and 3 bases, in that order; junction bases with no gene match: 7. CDR1 is SGDLS and CDR2 is YYNGEE in the germline V gene. CDR3 nucleotide sequence: TGTGCCAGCAGCGTAGCAGGGGGGACTAGCTTCTACAATGAGCAGTTCTTC. This codes for CASSVAGGTSFYNEQFF.

This clonotype was seen more than once but under ten times. This chain connects TRBV6-6 to TRBJ2-1; D gene ambiguous. Trimming shortened V by 6 bases and J by 5 bases, and 11 bases separated the two germline ends. In germline, CDR1 is MNHNY, CDR2 SVGAGI (reference sequence). The CDR3 length is 13 residues. CDR3 coding DNA: TGTGCCAGCAGGGACCGGAGAAACAATGAGCAGTTCTTC. The encoded protein is CASRDRRNNEQFF.

This clonotype showed up just a few times. Here the CDR3 reads CASSDARTHNEQFF. The CDR3 bases are TGTGCCAGCAGTGACGCTAGGACGCACAATGAGCAGTTCTTC. The genes are TRBV2 and TRBJ2-1; the D is unclear. The V gene's germline CDR1 is SNHLY and CDR2 FYNNEI. Trimming took 3 bases from V and 5 from J, leaving 11 bases between them. The CDR3 is 14 residues long.